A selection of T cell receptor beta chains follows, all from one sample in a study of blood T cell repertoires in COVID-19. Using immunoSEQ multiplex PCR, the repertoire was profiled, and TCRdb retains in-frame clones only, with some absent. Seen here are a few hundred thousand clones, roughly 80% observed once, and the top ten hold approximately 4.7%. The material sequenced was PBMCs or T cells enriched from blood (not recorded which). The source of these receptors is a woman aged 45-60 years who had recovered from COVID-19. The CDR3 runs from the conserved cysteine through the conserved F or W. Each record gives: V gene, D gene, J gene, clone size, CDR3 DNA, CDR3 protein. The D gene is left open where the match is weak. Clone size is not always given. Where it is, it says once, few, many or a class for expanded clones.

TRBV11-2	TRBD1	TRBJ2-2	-	TGTGCCACCCCGTCCCCCAGTCAGGGGGTGGGAACCGGGGAGCTGTTTTTT	CATPSPSQGVGTGELFF
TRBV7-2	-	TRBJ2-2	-	TGTGCCAGCAGCCAAAAACTTTGGGAGCTGTTTTTT	CASSQKLWELFF
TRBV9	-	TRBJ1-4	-	TGTGCCAGCAGCGTCACAGCAAATGAAAAACTGTTTTTT	CASSVTANEKLFF
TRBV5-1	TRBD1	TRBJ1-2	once	TGCGCCAGCAGCTTGGCTGCCGGGACAGTTACTAACTATGGCTACACCTTC	CASSLAAGTVTNYGYTF
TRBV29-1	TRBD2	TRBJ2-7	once	TGCAGCGTTAGCCACTTAGCGGGTGGCTACGAGCAGTACTTC	CSVSHLAGGYEQYF
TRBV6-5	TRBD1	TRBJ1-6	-	TGTGCCAGCAGGGACCACAGGGGGGATAATTCACCCCTCCACTTT	CASRDHRGDNSPLHF
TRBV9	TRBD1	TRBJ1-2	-	TGTGCCAGCAGCGCCGGGACAGGGGGCGATGGCTACACCTTC	CASSAGTGGDGYTF
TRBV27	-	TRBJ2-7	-	TGTGCCAGCAGTTTTTCGTCAGGGGCATCCGGTGACGGGCAGTACTTC	CASSFSSGASGDGQYF
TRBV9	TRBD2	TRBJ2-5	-	TGTGCCAGCAGCGCGCCTCTAGCGGACTACTTAGAGACCCAGTACTTC	CASSAPLADYLETQYF
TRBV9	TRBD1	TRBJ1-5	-	TGTGCCAGCAGCGCCGGCGGACAGGGGGGAGCTCAGCCCCAGCATTTT	CASSAGGQGGAQPQHF
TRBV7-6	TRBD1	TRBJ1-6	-	TGTGCCAGCAGCTTAGGGACAGGGGGCCCACCCCTCCACTTT	CASSLGTGGPPLHF
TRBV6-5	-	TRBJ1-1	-	TGTGCCAGCAGTACCGGGACAAAAGCTTTCTTT	CASSTGTKAFF
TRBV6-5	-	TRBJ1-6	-	TGTGCCAGCAGCAGAACGTCGGACAGAGCACCCCTCCACTTT	CASSRTSDRAPLHF
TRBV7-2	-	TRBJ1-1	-	TGTGCCAGCAGCCCGCGACAGGCAAGGAACACTGAAGCTTTCTTT	CASSPRQARNTEAFF
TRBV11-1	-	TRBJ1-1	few	TGTGCCAGCAGCACGGATGGGGCCCTGAACACTGAAGCTTTCTTT	CASSTDGALNTEAFF
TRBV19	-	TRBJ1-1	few	TGTGCCAGTAGTATATCACGCCCGGGAGTTTTAGCTTTCTTT	CASSISRPGVLAFF
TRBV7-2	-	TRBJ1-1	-	TGTGCCAGCAGCCCAGCCCGGGGGGTGGGCACTGAAGCTTTCTTT	CASSPARGVGTEAFF
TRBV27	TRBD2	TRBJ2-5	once	TGTGCCAGCAGTCCCAGCGGGAGCGTAGAGACCCAGTACTTC	CASSPSGSVETQYF
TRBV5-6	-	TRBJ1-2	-	TGTGCCAGCTCCAGGGGCGAGGGATATGGCTACACCTTC	CASSRGEGYGYTF
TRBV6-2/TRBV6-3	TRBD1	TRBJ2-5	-	TGTGCCAGCAGACCTTTCGGGACAGGGCTCTCGGAGACCCAGTACTTC	CASRPFGTGLSETQYF
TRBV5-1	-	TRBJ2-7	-	TGCGCCAGCAGCTTGTCACTAGCTTCCGAGCAGTACTTC	CASSLSLASEQYF
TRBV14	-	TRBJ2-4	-	TGTGCCAGCAGCCAAGATCTGGAGAAAAACATTCAGTACTTC	CASSQDLEKNIQYF
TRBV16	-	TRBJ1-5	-	TGTGCCAGCAGCCAATCGGGGAGGGTCTGGCAGCCCCAGCATTTT	CASSQSGRVWQPQHF
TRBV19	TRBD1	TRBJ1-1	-	TGTGCCAGTAGGCTCCGGGACAGGGGCGGGAACACTGAAGCTTTCTTT	CASRLRDRGGNTEAFF
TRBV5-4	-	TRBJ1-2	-	TGTGCCAGCAGCTTGAGGGAGATTAACTATGGCTACACCTTC	CASSLREINYGYTF
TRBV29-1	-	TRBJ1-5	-	TGCAGCGTTTCCTGGCAACACCAGGCCCAACAGCATTTT	CSVSWQHQAQQHF
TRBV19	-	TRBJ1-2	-	TGTGCCAGTAGGAGTACCCCGAGACAGGCCTTCTATGGCTACACCTTC	CASRSTPRQAFYGYTF
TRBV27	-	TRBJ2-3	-	TGTGCCAGCAGGAGGTCGGCAAGCACAGATACGCAGTATTTT	CASRRSASTDTQYF
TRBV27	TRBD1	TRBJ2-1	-	TGTGCCAGCGCTACTGGACAGGGTCCCTACAATGAGCAGTTCTTC	CASATGQGPYNEQFF
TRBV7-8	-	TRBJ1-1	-	TGTGCCAGCAGCCCTGGGGGGGGTGAAGCTTTCTTT	CASSPGGGEAFF
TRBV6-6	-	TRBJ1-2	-	TGTGCCAGCAGGACGGGGGAGACTGGCTACACCTTC	CASRTGETGYTF
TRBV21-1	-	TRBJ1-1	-	TGTGCCCCCAGGACAGACGCTGAAGCTTTCTTT	CAPRTDAEAFF
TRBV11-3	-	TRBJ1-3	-	TGTGCCAGCAGCCCGAGACAGGACCCCTCTGGAAACACCATATATTTT	CASSPRQDPSGNTIYF
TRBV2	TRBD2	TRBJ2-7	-	TGTGCCAGCAGCTCCGGACTAGCGGGGGCTAGCTCCTACGAGCAGTACTTC	CASSSGLAGASSYEQYF
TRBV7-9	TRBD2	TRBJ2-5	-	TGTGCCAGCAGCGGGACTACAATCACCCGGTACTTC	CASSGTTITRYF
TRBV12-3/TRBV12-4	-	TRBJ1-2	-	TGTGCCAGCAGTTACCCAGGAGGGCCAAACTTC	CASSYPGGPNF
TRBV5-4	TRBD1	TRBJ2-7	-	TGTGCCAGCAGCTTGAAGGGGGGACAGGGGGTATACGAGCAGTACTTC	CASSLKGGQGVYEQYF
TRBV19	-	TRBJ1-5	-	TGTGCCAGTAGCACTAACGCGGGCAATCAGCCCCAGCATTTT	CASSTNAGNQPQHF
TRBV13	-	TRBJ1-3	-	TGTGCCAGCAGCTTAGACAGAAACACCATATATTTT	CASSLDRNTIYF
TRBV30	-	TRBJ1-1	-	TGTGCCTGGAGCTGGCGGGGGGTTATGAACACTGAAGCTTTCTTT	CAWSWRGVMNTEAFF
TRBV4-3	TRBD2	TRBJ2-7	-	TGCGCCAGCAGCCAAGGGCTAGCGGGAGCCTCCTACGAGCAGTACTTC	CASSQGLAGASYEQYF
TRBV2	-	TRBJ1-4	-	TGTGCCAGCACTGAACCGGGTAGCCCGGGGGAAAAACTGTTTTTT	CASTEPGSPGEKLFF
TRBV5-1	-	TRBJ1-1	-	TGCGCCAGCAGCTTGGAGGCGGAACTGAGGACTGAAGCTTTCTTT	CASSLEAELRTEAFF
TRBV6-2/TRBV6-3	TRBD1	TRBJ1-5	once	TGTGCCAGCAGCCGGGACAGGCCTTACAATCAGCCCCAGCATTTT	CASSRDRPYNQPQHF
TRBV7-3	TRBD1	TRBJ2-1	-	TGTGCCAGCAGCTTGGGACAGGGCTACAATGAGCAGTTCTTC	CASSLGQGYNEQFF
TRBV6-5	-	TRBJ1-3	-	TGTGCCAGCACTTCCGACAAGTCTGGAAACACCATATATTTT	CASTSDKSGNTIYF